This note documents a single T cell receptor beta chain sequence. Germline V gene data show CDR1 as SGHKS and CDR2 as YYEKEE (reference sequence). This CDR3 has 18 amino acids. V lost 0 bases, J lost 5 bases, and 12 bases stayed unmatched. Researchers ran the PCR with 60 Vbeta and 13 Jbeta primers. Sequenced by immunoSEQ multiplex PCR; TCRdb stores in-frame clones only, minus some. The table lists some 120,000 clones, about 72% of them singletons. This sample was taken from a study of cytomegalovirus exposure and HLA in healthy donors. The TCR originated in a man aged 30 to 45 in good health and CMV-seropositive. The chain recombines TRBV5-5 with TRBJ2-5; 11 nucleotides line up with TRBD2. The source material was PBMCs. CDR3 protein: CASSLDLAGGGARETQYF. CDR3 nucleotides: TGTGCCAGCAGCTTGGACCTAGCGGGAGGCGGAGCCCGGGAGACCCAGTACTTC.